What follows is one TCR beta chain and its context. Antigen specificity is unknown. CDR1 and CDR2 from the germline V gene are MDHEN and SYDVKM. This CDR3 spans 13 amino acids. After removal of 7 bases from V and 5 bases from J, the junction contained 5 bases not matched to a gene. These data are taken from a study of T cell responses to AZD1222 COVID-19 vaccine. General study points: Donors, mostly white British, included more females; clonal diversity was possibly underestimated.

The method was immunoSEQ multiplex PCR; TCRdb's version includes in-frame clones alone and lacks a portion of them. Found here are tens of thousands of clones, roughly nine tenths of them singletons; the top ten hold 25% to 35%. The rearrangement links TRBV28 to TRBJ2-4, with TRBD1 identical over 7 bases. This sequence originates from an adult who received the AZD1222 COVID-19 vaccine. The material was peripheral blood, obtained 28 days after the second AZD1222 dose. The CDR3 nucleotides read TGTGCCAGCACCCCCGGGACAGAAAACATTCAGTACTTC. Protein product: CASTPGTENIQYF.